This T cell receptor (beta chain) was obtained from a study of shared clonotypes between healthy human individuals. About the research overall: There were three CD4 naive, three CD4 memory, two CD8 naive and one CD8 memory plates per donor.

Profiling relied on immunoSEQ multiplex PCR, and the TCRdb table lists in-frame clones only, not all of them. Here the sample spans over a million clones, around 97% being singletons. The germline V and J ends were trimmed by 3 bases and 0 bases, with 12 bases remaining between them. The CDR3 sequence is 15 residues long. The germline V gene has CDR1 LNHDA and CDR2 SQIVND (reference sequence). The material sequenced was naive CD4+ T cells sorted from blood. This sample's subset: CD45RA+ positively selected. The chain employs TRBV19 and TRBJ2-7; D unresolved. The TCR originated in a man between 25 and 39 years old in good health. This CDR3 is CASSMYNTPSYEQYF. CDR3 in DNA: TGTGCCAGTAGTATGTATAACACTCCCTCCTACGAGCAGTACTTC. Looking up the rest from reference TRBV19 and TRBJ2-7 gives the full variable domain: DGGITQSPKYLFRKEGQNVTLSCEQNLNHDAMYWYRQDPGQGLRLIYYSQIVNDFQKGDIAEGYSVSREKKESFPLTVTSAQKNPTAFYLCASSMYNTPSYEQYFGPGTRLTVT.